This T cell receptor beta chain comes out of a study of blood T cell repertoires in COVID-19. Some clones are missing from TCRdb's copy, which holds only in-frame ones; the method was immunoSEQ multiplex PCR. The sample lists around 60,000 clones; about nine tenths were seen once. Germline lookup yields CDR1 MNHEY and CDR2 SVGAGI. There are 15 residues in the CDR3. The ends lost 4 bases at V and 5 bases at J; junction bases unmatched: 5. This clonotype was sampled from a woman in her fifties or sixties with active COVID-19. The chain recombines TRBV6-5 with TRBJ1-6; 7 bases are shared with TRBD1. The sequenced sample was peripheral blood. The CDR3: CASSLSTGNNSPLHF. In nucleotides, the CDR3 is TGTGCCAGCAGTTTGTCGACAGGGAATAATTCACCCCTCCACTTT.